The next 5 T cell receptor beta chains were all read from a single sample in a study of OX40 agonist ivuxolimab in advanced cancers. Library method: the immunoSEQ multiplex PCR assay. TCRdb mirrors the immuneACCESS table, restricted to in-frame sequences. Some clones are absent from its copies; in checked studies, under half trace to an unresolved V gene, and the reason for the others is unknown. Within this sample are some 48,000 clones, with 80% to 95% of them counted one time only. Together, the top ten hold less than 7.5% of the sample. This specimen consisted of CD4+ or CD8+ T cells sorted from blood, obtained in a trial of the OX40 agonist ivuxolimab. The receptors were sampled from an adult with an advanced solid tumor such as melanoma, head and neck, liver or kidney cancer.

V and J are TRBV27 and TRBJ2-7, with 12 nucleotides matching TRBD2. The germline CDR1 and CDR2 sequences are MNHEY and SMNVEV (reference sequence). This CDR3 has 16 residues. J gave up 4 bases and V 5 bases, and 9 bases lay outside the gene matches. This chain's CDR3 is CASSKLTSGGLYEQYV. CDR3 DNA sequence: TGTGCCAGCAGTAAACTTACTAGCGGGGGGTTATACGAGCAGTACGTC.

This clone has only one observation. This chain links TRBV27 with TRBJ2-3; D tentatively fits TRBD1 or TRBD2 (6 bases each). CDR1 is MNHEY and CDR2 is SMNVEV in the germline V gene (reference sequence). The CDR3 covers 15 residues. The V end was cut by 7 bases, the J end by 5 bases, with 19 bases between. The CDR3 protein is CASTYLGGSLDTQYF. CDR3 bases: TGTGCCAGCACCTATTTAGGGGGGTCCCTAGATACGCAGTATTTT.

The rearrangement uses TRBV5-6 and TRBJ2-5; D remains ambiguous. With 4 bases removed from V and 5 bases from J, the gap between germline ends came to 12 bases. CDR1 is SGHDT and CDR2 is YYEEEE in the germline V gene. The CDR3 length is 13 residues. CDR3 DNA sequence: TGTGCCAGCAGCCAAGAAGCGTTGGAGACCCAGTACTTC. Its translation is CASSQEALETQYF.

The chain recombines TRBV19 with TRBJ1-5; 8 bases are a match to TRBD1. J was trimmed by 4 bases and V by 3 bases; bases with no gene match: 2. Germline CDR1 LNHDA, CDR2 SQIVND (reference sequence). The length of the CDR3 is 14 residues. For the CDR3, the DNA is TGTGCCAGTAGTATTAGGGACAGGAATCAGCCCCAGCATTTT. This translates into CASSIRDRNQPQHF.

The chain joins TRBV19 to TRBJ1-3; D may be TRBD1 (6 bases). The CDR3 contains 16 residues. Germline lookup yields CDR1 LNHDA and CDR2 SQIVND (reference sequence). The V and J ends lost 7 bases and 0 bases respectively, with 16 bases between them. CDR3 sequence reads: CASIKGGGLSGNTIYF. The CDR3 nucleotides are TGTGCCAGTATCAAAGGAGGGGGACTCTCTGGAAACACCATATATTTT. Looking up the rest from reference TRBV19 and TRBJ1-3 gives the full variable domain: DGGITQSPKYLFRKEGQNVTLSCEQNLNHDAMYWYRQDPGQGLRLIYYSQIVNDFQKGDIAEGYSVSREKKESFPLTVTSAQKNPTAFYLCASIKGGGLSGNTIYFGEGSWLTVV.